The T cell receptor beta chain under discussion was sequenced for a study of cytomegalovirus exposure and HLA in healthy donors. Background on the study: Earlier, 95 million to 130 million unique TCR beta sequences were recovered from about 170 million T cells by an analysis.

The CDR3 is 15 amino acids. Germline V gives CDR1 MNHEY, CDR2 SMNVEV (reference sequence). In regard to this clone: As yet, its antigen is unknown.

Study-wide results and caveats: On later analysis, the bulk of CMV-associated TCR beta chains appeared to be HLA-restricted. Researchers left out some V segments, among them TRBV6-2 and TRBV6-3, as indistinguishable.

PCR used 60 Vbeta primers and 13 Jbeta primers. Data came from immunoSEQ multiplex PCR; TCRdb stores just in-frame clones and leaves some out. There are 150,000 to 200,000 clones in the sample; approximately 82% occur only once, and around 2.4% lies in the top ten. Material: PBMCs. The chain is built from TRBV27 and TRBJ2-5, with 9 positions matching TRBD2. The J call may be wrong; the DNA end is better matched by TRBJ2-7. The clonotype comes from a woman younger than 45 in good health and CMV-seronegative. The CDR3 region has the DNA TGTGCCAGCAGTGTTAGCGGGGGACCCTCCTACGAGCAGTACTTC. It yields the protein CASSVSGGPSYEQYF.